This is a list of T cell receptor beta chains from one sample in a study of monozygotic twins with inflammatory bowel disease. TCRdb derives one entry per CDR3 protein from the 5' RACE reads, leaving out DNA. The sample shows about 210,000 distinct CDR3 sequences, and 7.7% sits with its ten largest clones. The sample comprised blood. Every receptor here comes from a human donor with ulcerative colitis or Crohn's disease, or a healthy co-twin of an affected twin (not recorded which). CDR3s include the opening cysteine and the closing phenylalanine or tryptophan.

V gene	J gene	CDR3 protein
TRBV28	TRBJ1-4	CASSQWTGNEKLFF
TRBV9	TRBJ1-2	CASSPLGQGNYGYTF
TRBV7-2	TRBJ2-5	CASSSRRVEAQYF
TRBV18	TRBJ2-2	CASSPLGDGTGELFF
TRBV12-3/TRBV12-4	TRBJ2-2	CASSSRVGNTGELFF
TRBV29-1	TRBJ2-1	CSFWTSYNEQFF
TRBV3-1	TRBJ1-2	CASSPAGDGYTF
TRBV10-3	TRBJ2-5	CAISSVGAETQYF
TRBV4-1	TRBJ2-6	CASNNEGRAGANVLTF
TRBV12-3/TRBV12-4	TRBJ2-2	CASSLPLGQLGELFF
TRBV20-1	TRBJ1-1	CSAVLEEGNTEAFF
TRBV9	TRBJ2-1	CASSLGVEQFF
TRBV20-1	TRBJ1-1	CSLRRGGEAFF
TRBV27	TRBJ1-5	CASSLSPTARGPQHF
TRBV5-1	TRBJ2-3	CASGRAGGPTDTQYF
TRBV7-9	TRBJ2-1	CASSFAPGQGMNNEQFF
TRBV5-1	TRBJ2-3	CASSFPSGSADTQYF
TRBV12-3/TRBV12-4	TRBJ2-5	CASSFGQGAGETQYF
TRBV5-1	TRBJ2-2	CASSLVPNTGELFF
TRBV5-1	TRBJ2-3	CASSLDHGVTDTQYF
TRBV5-1	TRBJ2-7	CASSLAPDSYEQYF
TRBV6-5	TRBJ2-7	CASSYSREYEQYF
TRBV20-1	TRBJ1-2	CSARDTGTYGYTF
TRBV14	TRBJ1-1	CASSLGGGAGEAFF
TRBV5-1	TRBJ2-7	CASSLGQYYEQYF
TRBV6-5	TRBJ2-5	CASRSTPEAQYF
TRBV19	TRBJ1-4	CASSAPLGTSDEKLFF
TRBV7-9	TRBJ2-3	CASSLDFTDTQYF
TRBV2	TRBJ2-5	CASRRDNQETQYF
TRBV7-3	TRBJ2-3	CASSPFDADTQYF
TRBV5-5	TRBJ2-3	CASSLRTGRTDTQYF
TRBV19	TRBJ2-5	CASSQSGAETQYF
TRBV6-1	TRBJ2-5	CASSPGLAGVRETQYF
TRBV20-1	TRBJ2-3	CSASQREGPTDTQYF
TRBV5-5	TRBJ2-2	CASSLRTSGGPNTGELFF
TRBV5-6	TRBJ1-1	CASSSFLGQSNTEAFF
TRBV6-1	TRBJ2-5	CASTRTSGVQETQYF
TRBV27	TRBJ2-7	CASSWGTPQSSYEQYF
TRBV6-2/TRBV6-3	TRBJ1-2	CASTKLRAGDPERYGYTF
TRBV7-2	TRBJ2-3	CASSLVRGLAGDTQYF
TRBV5-1	TRBJ1-1	CASSFRDTELNTEAFF
TRBV2	TRBJ1-2	CASSDLSGIGYTF